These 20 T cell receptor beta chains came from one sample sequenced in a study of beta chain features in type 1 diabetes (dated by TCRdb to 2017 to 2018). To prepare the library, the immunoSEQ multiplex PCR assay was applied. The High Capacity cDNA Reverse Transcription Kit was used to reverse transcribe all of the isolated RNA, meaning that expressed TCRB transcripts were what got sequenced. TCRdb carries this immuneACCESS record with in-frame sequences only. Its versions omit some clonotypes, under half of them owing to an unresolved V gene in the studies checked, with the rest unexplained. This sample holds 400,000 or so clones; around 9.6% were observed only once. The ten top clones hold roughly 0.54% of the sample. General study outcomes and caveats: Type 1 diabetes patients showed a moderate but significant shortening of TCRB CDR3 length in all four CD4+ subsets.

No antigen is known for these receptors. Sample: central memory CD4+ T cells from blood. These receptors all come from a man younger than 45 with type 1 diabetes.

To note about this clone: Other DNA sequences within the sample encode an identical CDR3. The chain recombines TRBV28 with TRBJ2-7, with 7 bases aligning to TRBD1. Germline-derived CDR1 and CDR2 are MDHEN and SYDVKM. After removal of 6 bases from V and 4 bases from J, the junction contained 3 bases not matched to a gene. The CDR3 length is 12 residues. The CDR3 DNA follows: TGTGCCAGCAGGCTACAGGGGTACGAGCAGTACTTC. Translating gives CASRLQGYEQYF.

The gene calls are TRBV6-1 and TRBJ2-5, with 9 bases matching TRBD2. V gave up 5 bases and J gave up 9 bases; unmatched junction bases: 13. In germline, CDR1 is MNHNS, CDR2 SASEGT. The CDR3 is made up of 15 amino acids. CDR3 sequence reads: CASSLRGSGSGSQYF. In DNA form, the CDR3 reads TGTGCCAGCAGTCTCCGAGGTAGCGGGAGCGGGTCCCAGTACTTC.

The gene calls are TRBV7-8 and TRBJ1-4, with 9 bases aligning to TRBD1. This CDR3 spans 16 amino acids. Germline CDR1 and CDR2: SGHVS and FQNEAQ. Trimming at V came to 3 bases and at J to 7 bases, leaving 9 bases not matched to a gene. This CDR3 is CASSFTGGGYVEKLFF. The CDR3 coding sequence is TGTGCCAGCAGCTTTACAGGGGGCGGCTATGTTGAAAAACTGTTTTTT.

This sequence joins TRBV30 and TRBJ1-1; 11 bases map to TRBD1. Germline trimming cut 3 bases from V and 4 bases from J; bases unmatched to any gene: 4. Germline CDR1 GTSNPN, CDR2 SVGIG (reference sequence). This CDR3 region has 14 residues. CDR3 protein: CAWSGTGGATEAFF. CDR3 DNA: TGTGCCTGGAGCGGGACAGGGGGGGCCACTGAAGCTTTCTTT.

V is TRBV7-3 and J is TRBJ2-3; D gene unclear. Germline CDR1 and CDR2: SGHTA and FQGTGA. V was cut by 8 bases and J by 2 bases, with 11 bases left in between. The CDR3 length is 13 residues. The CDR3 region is CASGWSLTDTQYF. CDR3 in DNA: TGTGCCAGCGGGTGGTCCCTCACAGATACGCAGTATTTT.

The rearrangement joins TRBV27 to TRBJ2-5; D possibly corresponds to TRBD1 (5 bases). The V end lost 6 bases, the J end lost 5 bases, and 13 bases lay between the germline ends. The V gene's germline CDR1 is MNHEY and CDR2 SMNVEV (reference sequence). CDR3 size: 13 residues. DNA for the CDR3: TGTGCCAGCAGGAAAAGGGGTGCGGAGACCCAGTACTTC. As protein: CASRKRGAETQYF.

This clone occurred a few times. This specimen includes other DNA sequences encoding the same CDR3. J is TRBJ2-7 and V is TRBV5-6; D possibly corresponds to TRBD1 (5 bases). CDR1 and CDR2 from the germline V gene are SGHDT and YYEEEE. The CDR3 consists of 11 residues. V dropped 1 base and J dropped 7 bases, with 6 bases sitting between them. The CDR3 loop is CASSLNREQYF. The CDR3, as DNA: TGTGCCAGCAGCTTGAACAGGGAGCAGTACTTC.

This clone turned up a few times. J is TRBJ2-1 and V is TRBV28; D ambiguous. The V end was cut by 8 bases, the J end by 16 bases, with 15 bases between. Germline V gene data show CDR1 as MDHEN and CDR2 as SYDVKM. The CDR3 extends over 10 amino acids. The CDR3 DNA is TGTGCCAGCCGAAAGTCTAAAACATTCTTC. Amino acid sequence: CASRKSKTFF. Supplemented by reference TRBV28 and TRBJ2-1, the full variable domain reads DVKVTQSSRYLVKRTGEKVFLECVQDMDHENMFWYRQDPGLGLRLIYFSYDVKMKEKGDIPEGYSVSREKKERFSLILESASTNQTSMYLCASRKSKTFFGPGTRLTVL.

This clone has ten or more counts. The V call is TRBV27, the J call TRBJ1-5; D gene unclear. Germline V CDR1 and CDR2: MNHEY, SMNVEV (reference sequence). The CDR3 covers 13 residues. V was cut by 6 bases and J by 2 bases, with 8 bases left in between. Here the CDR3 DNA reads TGTGCCAGCAGGTCGCAGGGCAATCAGCCCCAGCATTTT. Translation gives CASRSQGNQPQHF.

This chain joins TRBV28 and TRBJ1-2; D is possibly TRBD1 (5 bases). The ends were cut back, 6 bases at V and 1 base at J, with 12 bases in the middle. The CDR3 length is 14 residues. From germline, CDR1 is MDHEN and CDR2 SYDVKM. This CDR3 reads CASSPTGDNYGYTF. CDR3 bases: TGTGCCAGCAGCCCTACGGGGGATAACTATGGCTACACCTTC.

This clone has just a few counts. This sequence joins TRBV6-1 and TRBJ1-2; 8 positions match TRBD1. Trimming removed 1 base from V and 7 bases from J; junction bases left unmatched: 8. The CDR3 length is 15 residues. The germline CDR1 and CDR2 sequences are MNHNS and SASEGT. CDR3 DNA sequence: TGTGCCAGCAGTGAAGGACCTCAGGGGGCGGGTGGCTACACCTTC. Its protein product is CASSEGPQGAGGYTF.

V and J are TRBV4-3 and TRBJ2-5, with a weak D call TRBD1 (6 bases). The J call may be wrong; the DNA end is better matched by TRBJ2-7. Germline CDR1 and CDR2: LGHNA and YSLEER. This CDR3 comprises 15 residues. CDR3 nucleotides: TGCGCCAGCAGCCAAGAAGGGGGAGCGTTCTACGAGCAGTACTTC. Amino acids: CASSQEGGAFYEQYF.

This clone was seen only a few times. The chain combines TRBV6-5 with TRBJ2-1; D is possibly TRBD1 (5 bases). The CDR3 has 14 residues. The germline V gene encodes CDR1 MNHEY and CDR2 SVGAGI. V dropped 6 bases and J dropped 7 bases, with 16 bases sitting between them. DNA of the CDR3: TGTGCCAGCAGGGGGCTTTGGGTAGGGAATGAGCAGTTCTTC. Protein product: CASRGLWVGNEQFF.

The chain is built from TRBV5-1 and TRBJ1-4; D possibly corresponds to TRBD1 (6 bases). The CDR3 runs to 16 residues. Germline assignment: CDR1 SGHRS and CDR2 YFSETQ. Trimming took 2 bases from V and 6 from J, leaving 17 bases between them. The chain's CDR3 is CASSFGLGAGDEKLFF. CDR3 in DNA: TGCGCCAGCAGCTTCGGGTTAGGAGCAGGGGATGAAAAACTGTTTTTT. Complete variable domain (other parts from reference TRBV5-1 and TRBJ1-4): KAGVTQTPRYLIKTRGQQVTLSCSPISGHRSVSWYQQTPGQGLQFLFEYFSETQRNKGNFPGRFSGRQFSNSRSEMNVSTLELGDSALYLCASSFGLGAGDEKLFFGSGTQLSVL.

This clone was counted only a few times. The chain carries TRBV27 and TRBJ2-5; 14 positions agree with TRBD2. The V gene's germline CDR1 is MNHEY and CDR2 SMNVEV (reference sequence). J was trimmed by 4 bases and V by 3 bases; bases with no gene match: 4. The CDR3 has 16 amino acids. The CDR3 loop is CASSFRGTSGGETQYF. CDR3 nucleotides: TGTGCCAGCAGTTTTCGCGGGACTAGCGGGGGAGAGACCCAGTACTTC.

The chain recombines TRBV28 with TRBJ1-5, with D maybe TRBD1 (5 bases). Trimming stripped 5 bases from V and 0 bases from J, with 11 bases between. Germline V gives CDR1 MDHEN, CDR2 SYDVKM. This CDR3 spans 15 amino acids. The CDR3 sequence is CASSHRQHSNQPQHF. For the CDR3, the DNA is TGTGCCAGCAGTCATCGACAGCATAGCAATCAGCCCCAGCATTTT.

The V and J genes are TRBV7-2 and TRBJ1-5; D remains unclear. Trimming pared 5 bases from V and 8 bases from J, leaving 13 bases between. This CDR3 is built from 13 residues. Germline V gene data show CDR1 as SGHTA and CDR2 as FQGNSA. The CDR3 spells CASSTIEEEPQHF. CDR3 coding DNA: TGTGCCAGCAGCACAATTGAGGAGGAGCCCCAGCATTTT. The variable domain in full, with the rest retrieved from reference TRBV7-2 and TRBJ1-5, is GAGVSQSPSNKVTEKGKDVELRCDPISGHTALYWYRQSLGQGLEFLIYFQGNSAPDKSGLPSDRFSAERTGGSVSTLTIQRTQQEDSAVYLCASSTIEEEPQHFGDGTRLSIL.

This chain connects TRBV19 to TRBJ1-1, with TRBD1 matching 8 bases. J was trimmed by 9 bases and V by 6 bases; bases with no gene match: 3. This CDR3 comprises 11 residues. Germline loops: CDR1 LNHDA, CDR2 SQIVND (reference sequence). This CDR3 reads CASRGTGQAFF. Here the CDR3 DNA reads TGTGCCAGTAGGGGGACAGGACAAGCTTTCTTT.

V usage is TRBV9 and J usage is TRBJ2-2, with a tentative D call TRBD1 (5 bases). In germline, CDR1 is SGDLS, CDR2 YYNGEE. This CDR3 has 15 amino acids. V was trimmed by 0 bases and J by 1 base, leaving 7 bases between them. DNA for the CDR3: TGTGCCAGCAGCGTAGGAACAGGGAACACCGGGGAGCTGTTTTTT. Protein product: CASSVGTGNTGELFF.

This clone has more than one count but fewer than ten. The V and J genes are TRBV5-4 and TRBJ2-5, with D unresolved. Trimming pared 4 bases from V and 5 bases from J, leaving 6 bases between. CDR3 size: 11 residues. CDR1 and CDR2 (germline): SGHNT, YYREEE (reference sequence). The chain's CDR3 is CASSGVETQYF. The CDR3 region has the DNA TGTGCCAGCAGCGGGGTGGAGACCCAGTACTTC.